The present entry profiles one T cell receptor (beta chain) with its context. The record originates from a study of PD-1 blockade in classical Hodgkin lymphoma. Following autologous stem cell transplantation, relapse occurred in every patient, and exposure to brentuximab vedotin varied. The assay was immunoSEQ multiplex PCR, and TCRdb's table has in-frame clones only and misses some. The sample has about 97,000 clones, roughly 84% seen once. Per the germline V gene, CDR1 is LNHDA and CDR2 is SQIVND (reference sequence). V was cut by 4 bases and J by 1 base, with 10 bases left in between. The CDR3 runs 15 residues.

This TCR was recovered from a human donor with classical Hodgkin lymphoma. V usage is TRBV19 and J usage is TRBJ2-2, with D perhaps TRBD2 (6 bases). The sequences come from peripheral blood mononuclear cells (PBMCs), collected at baseline. The CDR3 region is CASSRVSGNTGELFF. The DNA of the CDR3 is TGTGCCAGTAGTAGGGTTAGCGGGAACACCGGGGAGCTGTTTTTT.